This entry is about one TCR beta chain. This specimen belongs to a study of shared clonotypes between healthy human individuals. The data were produced by immunoSEQ multiplex PCR, yet TCRdb's version contains in-frame clones alone and is incomplete. The table lists roughly 2 million clones, approximately 94% of them singletons, with about 0.13% in the top ten. The length of the CDR3 is 14 residues. The germline CDR1 and CDR2 sequences are SEHNR and FQNEAQ (reference sequence). The J segment lost 8 bases and the V segment lost 4 bases, leaving 7 bases of the junction unmatched. Both subsets, CD45RA+ naive and CD45RA-negative memory, were split from the CD4+ cells.

The clonotype was recovered from a man between 18 and 29 years old in good health. Sequenced sample: naive CD4+ T cells sorted from blood. The subset: CD45RA+ positively selected. The chain recombines TRBV7-9 with TRBJ1-3, with TRBD1 identical over 8 bases. For the CDR3, the DNA is TGTGCCAGCAGCTCCTCGGACAGGGCGGACACCATATATTTT. Translating gives CASSSSDRADTIYF. The complete variable domain, with remaining parts taken from reference TRBV7-9 and TRBJ1-3, reads DTGVSQNPRHKITKRGQNVTFRCDPISEHNRLYWYRQTLGQGPEFLTYFQNEAQLEKSRLLSDRFSAERPKGSFSTLEIQRTEQGDSAMYLCASSSSDRADTIYFGEGSWLTVV.